The 17 T cell receptor beta chains in this list originate from one sample, sequenced in a study of human T cells and chemical hapten exposure. Using its own MiXCR run on the RACE reads, TCRdb lists one record per CDR3 protein. Among about 77,000 distinct CDR3 sequences, about 8.6% were seen once, and the ten largest hold about 1.5%. Time point described: healthy volunteer bleed at 6 weeks. Whole blood that had not been fractionated was the source of extracted total RNA. Sequences were obtained from whole blood. The source is a female donor in good health. Some clones in this sample may be carry-over from other donors' samples.

This clonotype was recorded many times. This chain links TRBV5-1 with TRBJ2-4; maybe TRBD2 (6 bases). V lost 0 bases, J lost 7 bases, and 11 bases lay in between. The CDR3 consists of 14 residues. Germline lookup yields CDR1 SGHRS and CDR2 YFSETQ. CDR3 loop: CASSLGSGSNIQYF. CDR3 DNA: TGCGCCAGCAGCTTGGGTTCCGGGAGCAACATTCAGTACTTC.

In this sample, this clonotype turned up a few times. The rearrangement links TRBV13 to TRBJ1-1; TRBD1 agrees at 7 bases. V lost 8 bases, J lost 1 base, and 4 bases stayed unmatched. CDR1 and CDR2 from the germline V gene are PRHDT and FYEKMQ (reference sequence). This CDR3 has 13 residues. CDR3: CASSRGGNTEAFF. CDR3 DNA sequence: TGTGCCAGCTCCAGGGGGGGGAACACTGAAGCTTTCTTT.

This clonotype was counted a few times. This chain connects TRBV10-3 to TRBJ2-1; D might be TRBD2 (6 bases). The CDR3 loop spans 13 amino acids. Trimming removed 9 bases at V and 2 bases at J, with 11 bases between. Looked up from germline, CDR1 is ENHRY and CDR2 is SYGVKD. Here the CDR3 reads CAIWGRPYNEQFF. DNA of the CDR3: TGTGCCATTTGGGGGAGGCCCTACAATGAGCAGTTCTTC.

The chain carries TRBV19 and TRBJ2-3, with 10 bases matching TRBD1. The V segment lost 5 bases and the J segment 1 base; nucleotides outside the gene matches: 3. The CDR3 has 15 amino acids. CDR1 LNHDA and CDR2 SQIVND come from the germline V gene (reference sequence). The CDR3 spells CASSPGTGGTDTQYF. CDR3 sequence (DNA): TGTGCCAGTAGTCCAGGGACAGGGGGCACAGATACGCAGTATTTT.

In its sample, this clonotype was seen many times. V usage is TRBV20-1 and J usage is TRBJ1-6; unclear D gene. Germline CDR1 and CDR2: DFQATT and SNEGSKA (reference sequence). The length of the CDR3 is 15 residues. CDR3 DNA sequence: TGCAGCCCTATGTTGGCGAGCTCCTATAATTCACCCCTCCACTTT. Encoded protein: CSPMLASSYNSPLHF.

This clonotype was counted between two and nine times. This chain connects TRBV6-6 to TRBJ1-5; 8 positions agree with TRBD1. V gave up 6 bases and J gave up 7 bases; unmatched junction bases: 11. The CDR3 has 15 residues. Germline V gives CDR1 MNHNY, CDR2 SVGAGI (reference sequence). CDR3 loop: CASSRKTGATQPQHF. Here the CDR3 DNA reads TGTGCCAGCAGCAGAAAGACAGGGGCGACCCAGCCCCAGCATTTT.

This clonotype occurred a few times. The rearrangement links TRBV5-6 to TRBJ2-3; TRBD1 aligns across 7 bases. This CDR3 is 15 amino acids long. Germline CDR1 and CDR2: SGHDT and YYEEEE. V lost 0 bases, J lost 0 bases, and 1 base stayed unmatched. CDR3 protein: CASSLGGQSTDTQYF. The CDR3 nucleotides read TGTGCCAGCAGCTTGGGGGGACAGAGCACAGATACGCAGTATTTT.

This clonotype was detected many times. This rearrangement joins TRBV7-9 to TRBJ2-1, with TRBD1 identical over 7 bases. The germline gives CDR1 SEHNR, CDR2 FQNEAQ (reference sequence). V dropped 1 base and J dropped 5; count of bases not matched to a gene: 8. The CDR3 spans 16 residues. Here the CDR3 reads CASSLVSGGPHNEQFF. The CDR3 bases are TGTGCCAGCAGCTTAGTGTCAGGGGGTCCCCACAATGAGCAGTTCTTC.

In this sample, this clonotype turned up a few times. The CDR3 loop is CASSLQSGGADTQYF. The DNA of the CDR3 is TGTGCCAGCAGTCTCCAAAGCGGGGGGGCAGATACGCAGTATTTT. The genes are TRBV2 and TRBJ2-3, with 10 bases fitting TRBD2. The germline V gene has CDR1 SNHLY and CDR2 FYNNEI. V lost 5 bases to trimming and J lost 4 bases; unmatched junction nucleotides: 6. The CDR3 has 15 residues.

This clonotype was seen more than once but under ten times. The chain employs TRBV12-3 or TRBV12-4 and TRBJ1-2; D uncertain. V was shortened by 3 bases and J by 2 bases, with 7 bases between the two germline ends. There are 13 residues in the CDR3. The CDR3: CASSLLGNYGYTF. CDR3 bases: TGTGCCAGCAGTTTGTTAGGAAACTATGGCTACACCTTC.

This clonotype was observed at least ten times. This chain joins TRBV3-1 and TRBJ1-6, with no clear D. V lost 0 bases, J lost 5 bases, and 8 bases lay in between. CDR3 size: 15 residues. Germline V gene sequence: CDR1 LGHDT, CDR2 YNNKEL (reference sequence). The CDR3 coding sequence is TGTGCCAGCAGCCAAGATGGCCTGCATAATTCACCCCTCCACTTT. Translating gives CASSQDGLHNSPLHF.

This clonotype appeared a few times. The rearrangement uses TRBV28 and TRBJ2-7; D unclear. Looked up from germline, CDR1 is MDHEN and CDR2 is SYDVKM. Trimming cost V 6 bases and J 5 bases, with 8 bases left between them. The CDR3 has 11 residues. The CDR3 protein is CASRDLHEQYF. CDR3 sequence (DNA): TGTGCCAGCAGGGACCTCCACGAGCAGTACTTC.

This clonotype was seen at least ten times. Sequence at one end of the junction differs from germline and may be a read error. This chain uses TRBV28 with TRBJ2-1; D is uncertain. CDR1 MDHEN and CDR2 SYDVKM come from the germline V gene. The CDR3 has 13 amino acids. CDR3 amino acids: CASKSPGENEQFF. CDR3 in DNA: TGTGCAAGCAAGTCACCAGGAGAGAATGAGCAGTTCTTC.

This clonotype was observed many times. The chain couples TRBV5-6 to TRBJ2-3; D is tentatively TRBD1 or TRBD2 (5 bases each). V lost 4 bases and J lost 2, with 14 bases in between. The CDR3 has 15 residues. The germline CDR1 and CDR2 sequences are SGHDT and YYEEEE. In DNA, the CDR3 is TGTGCCAGCAGCCGACAGTGGGGAGTCACAGATACGCAGTATTTT. Its translation is CASSRQWGVTDTQYF.

V gene TRBV6-6 combines with J gene TRBJ2-3; 10 nucleotides match TRBD2. This CDR3 has 17 amino acids. V lost 1 base, J lost 5 bases, and 9 bases stayed unmatched. Germline CDR1 and CDR2: MNHNY and SVGAGI (reference sequence). This CDR3 is CASSYYMERGGKDTQYF. The CDR3 nucleotides read TGTGCCAGCAGTTACTATATGGAGCGGGGGGGTAAAGATACGCAGTATTTT.

V and J are TRBV20-1 and TRBJ1-5; 8 nucleotides line up with TRBD1. Per the germline V gene, CDR1 is DFQATT and CDR2 is SNEGSKA (reference sequence). Trimming at V came to 1 base and at J to 10 bases, leaving 12 bases not matched to a gene. This CDR3 comprises 15 residues. CDR3 sequence: CSARGDWTGYRPQHF. CDR3 nucleotides: TGCAGTGCTAGAGGGGATTGGACAGGGTATCGACCCCAGCATTTT.

This clonotype was counted many times. The chain is built from TRBV2 and TRBJ2-3; no reliable D call. Germline CDR1 and CDR2: SNHLY and FYNNEI. V was clipped by 8 bases and J by 1 base, with 13 bases between them. CDR3 length: 14 residues. The CDR3 nucleotides are TGTGCCAGCTTCGCTAGAATAGGCACAGATACGCAGTATTTT. It yields the protein CASFARIGTDTQYF.